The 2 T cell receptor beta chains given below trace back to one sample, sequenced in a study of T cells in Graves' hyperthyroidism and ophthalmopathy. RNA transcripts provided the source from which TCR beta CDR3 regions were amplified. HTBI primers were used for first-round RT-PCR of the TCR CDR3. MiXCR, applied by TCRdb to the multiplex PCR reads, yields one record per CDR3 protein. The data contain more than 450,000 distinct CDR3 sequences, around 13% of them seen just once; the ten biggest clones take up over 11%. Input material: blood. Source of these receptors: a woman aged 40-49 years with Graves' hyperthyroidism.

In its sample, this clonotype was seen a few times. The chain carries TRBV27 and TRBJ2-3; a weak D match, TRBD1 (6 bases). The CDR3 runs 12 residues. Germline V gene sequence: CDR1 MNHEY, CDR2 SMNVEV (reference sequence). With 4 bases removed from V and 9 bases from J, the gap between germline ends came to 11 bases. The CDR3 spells CASSSLTGTQYF. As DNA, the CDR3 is TGTGCCAGCAGTTCACTGACAGGAACGCAGTATTTT.

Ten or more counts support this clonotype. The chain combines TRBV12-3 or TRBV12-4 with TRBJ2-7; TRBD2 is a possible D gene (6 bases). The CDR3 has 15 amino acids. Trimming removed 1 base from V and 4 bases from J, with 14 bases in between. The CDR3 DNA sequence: TGTGCCAGCAGTTTAGGAAGTTTGGGGGGTTACGAGCAGTACTTC. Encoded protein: CASSLGSLGGYEQYF.